The 26 T cell receptor beta chains below all came from one sample that was sequenced in a study of blood T cell repertoires in COVID-19. This table comes from immunoSEQ multiplex PCR, and its TCRdb copy is limited to in-frame clones, with some not included. The sample consists of a few hundred thousand clones, around 87% of them appearing once. The sample consisted of PBMCs or T cells enriched from blood (not recorded which). All receptors come from a man in his forties in a cohort exposed to, infected with or recovered from COVID-19 (not recorded which).

The V and J genes are TRBV18 and TRBJ2-7; no clear D. The CDR3 runs to 17 residues. Looked up from germline, CDR1 is KGHSH and CDR2 is LQKENI. Trimming shortened V by 3 bases and J by 4 bases, and 22 bases separated the two germline ends. The CDR3 here is CASSPNLIRLNDYEQYF. The CDR3 region has the DNA TGTGCCAGCTCACCGAACTTGATCCGACTGAACGATTACGAGCAGTACTTC.

This rearrangement joins TRBV6-2 or TRBV6-3 to TRBJ1-5; 8 bases fit TRBD1. J was trimmed by 1 base and V by 2 bases; bases with no gene match: 10. The CDR3 runs 18 residues. From germline, CDR1 is MNHEY and CDR2 SVGEGT. CDR3 amino acids: CASSYILDRDRSNQPQHF. The CDR3 DNA follows: TGTGCCAGCAGTTACATCTTAGACCGGGACAGGAGCAATCAGCCCCAGCATTTT.

The V gene is TRBV6-6, the J gene TRBJ1-1, with 7 bases fitting TRBD1. Germline loops: CDR1 MNHNY, CDR2 SVGAGI (reference sequence). The V gene end was trimmed by 1 base and the J gene end by 2 bases; junction bases not matched to a gene: 1. This CDR3 contains 14 residues. The CDR3 region has the DNA TGTGCCAGCAGTTACTGGACAGGCAACACTGAAGCTTTCTTT. It yields the protein CASSYWTGNTEAFF.

This chain links TRBV18 with TRBJ1-6; D is undetermined. Per germline, CDR1 KGHSH and CDR2 LQKENI. The CDR3 sequence is 15 residues long. V was pared by 6 bases and J by 11 bases, with 20 bases between. CDR3 in DNA: TGTGCCAGCTCCCCAGTGGTAGGAGAAGATACACCCCTCCACTTT. Residues: CASSPVVGEDTPLHF.

This chain connects TRBV5-1 to TRBJ1-2, with 8 nucleotides matching TRBD1. After removal of 4 bases from V and 4 bases from J, the junction contained 12 bases not matched to a gene. The length of the CDR3 is 16 residues. Germline values: CDR1 SGHRS, CDR2 YFSETQ. CDR3 sequence (DNA): TGCGCCAGCAGCAGGGGACAGGAGCGCGTGGGCTATGGCTACACCTTC. Translated, it gives CASSRGQERVGYGYTF.

The V call is TRBV5-1, the J call TRBJ1-5; 8 nucleotides agree with TRBD1. Germline assignment: CDR1 SGHRS and CDR2 YFSETQ. Losses at the gene ends were 1 base for V and 6 bases for J; bases not matched to a gene: 9. The CDR3 totals 16 residues. CDR3 coding DNA: TGCGCCAGCAGCTTGAGTCCCGGACAGGGACTTCAGCCCCAGCATTTT. It is translated as CASSLSPGQGLQPQHF.

The chain is built from TRBV1 and TRBJ2-1; the table's D call, TRBD2, was not checked against the DNA. TRBV1 has pseudogene status. CDR3 length: 17 residues. The CDR3 protein is CTSSQGELAGGQSEQFF. The CDR3 DNA reads TGCACCAGCAGCCAAGGGGAACTAGCGGGAGGGCAGAGTGAGCAGTTCTTC.

The CDR3 reads CASSGGRTGSNTEAFF. The CDR3 DNA reads TGCGCCAGCAGCGGGGGGCGGACAGGTTCTAACACTGAAGCTTTCTTT. This chain joins TRBV5-1 and TRBJ1-1; TRBD1 agrees at 7 bases. The CDR3 length is 16 residues. Germline-derived CDR1 and CDR2 are SGHRS and YFSETQ. After removal of 4 bases from V and 2 bases from J, the junction contained 11 bases not matched to a gene. The full variable domain, rest sourced from reference TRBV5-1 and TRBJ1-1, is KAGVTQTPRYLIKTRGQQVTLSCSPISGHRSVSWYQQTPGQGLQFLFEYFSETQRNKGNFPGRFSGRQFSNSRSEMNVSTLELGDSALYLCASSGGRTGSNTEAFFGQGTRLTVV.

The gene calls are TRBV28 and TRBJ1-1; D gene uncertain. Germline CDR1 is MDHEN and CDR2 is SYDVKM. The CDR3 is 13 amino acids. V was clipped by 6 bases and J by 0 bases, with 8 bases between them. The CDR3 spells CASRGRMNTEAFF. CDR3 DNA sequence: TGTGCCAGCAGGGGCAGGATGAACACTGAAGCTTTCTTT.

V usage is TRBV19 and J usage is TRBJ1-5; 8 nucleotides agree with TRBD1. Looked up from germline, CDR1 is LNHDA and CDR2 is SQIVND (reference sequence). The CDR3 runs 16 residues. J gave up 4 bases and V 4 bases, and 9 bases lay outside the gene matches. The CDR3 nucleotides read TGTGCCAGTAGTAGCATTAACAGGGGGAATAATCAGCCCCAGCATTTT. This encodes CASSSINRGNNQPQHF.

The chain has TRBV7-2 and TRBJ1-5, with TRBD1 identical over 7 bases. The CDR3 runs 17 residues. The J segment lost 2 bases and the V segment lost 4 bases, leaving 11 bases of the junction unmatched. The germline V gene encodes CDR1 SGHTA and CDR2 FQGNSA. CDR3 amino acids: CASSSSDRALGNQPQHF. In nucleotides, the CDR3 is TGTGCCAGCAGCTCAAGCGACAGGGCCCTGGGCAATCAGCCCCAGCATTTT.

V usage is TRBV7-9 and J usage is TRBJ2-3; 11 positions match TRBD2. The CDR3 runs to 18 residues. Germline trimming cut 3 bases from V and 2 bases from J; bases unmatched to any gene: 10. From germline, CDR1 is SEHNR and CDR2 FQNEAQ (reference sequence). This CDR3 is CASSLRSGLAVNTDTQYF. CDR3 bases: TGTGCCAGCAGCTTGCGTTCGGGACTAGCGGTGAACACAGATACGCAGTATTTT.

The V call is TRBV6-5, the J call TRBJ2-6; unclear D gene. V lost 2 bases and J 1 base, leaving 3 bases between the germline ends. Germline V gene sequence: CDR1 MNHEY, CDR2 SVGAGI. The CDR3 is 14 amino acids. The CDR3 is CASSYESGANVLTF. The DNA of the CDR3 is TGTGCCAGCAGTTACGAGTCTGGGGCCAACGTCCTGACTTTC.

The CDR3 region is CASSKGLAGPYEQYF. The CDR3 DNA reads TGCGCCAGCAGCAAAGGACTAGCGGGCCCCTACGAGCAGTACTTC. V usage is TRBV5-1 and J usage is TRBJ2-7; TRBD2 matches 11 bases. The germline CDR1 and CDR2 sequences are SGHRS and YFSETQ. The J segment lost 2 bases and the V segment lost 4 bases, leaving 5 bases of the junction unmatched. CDR3 length: 15 amino acids.

The chain couples TRBV18 to TRBJ1-1; D not certain. V was cut by 6 bases and J by 1 base, with 9 bases left in between. The CDR3 covers 13 residues. Germline V CDR1 and CDR2: KGHSH, LQKENI. CDR3 nucleotides: TGTGCCAGCTCCCGCGGCCCGAACACTGAAGCTTTCTTT. Translating gives CASSRGPNTEAFF.

This clone turned up a few times. The gene calls are TRBV3-1 (or the pseudogene TRBV3-2) and TRBJ2-6; D might be TRBD1 (6 bases). Looked up from germline, CDR1 is LGHDT and CDR2 is YNNKEL (reference sequence). V lost 3 bases and J 4 bases, leaving 10 bases between the germline ends. The CDR3 totals 15 residues. CDR3 in DNA: TGTGCCAGCAGCCAGGGGGCCTCGGGGGCCAACGTCCTGACTTTC. The encoded protein is CASSQGASGANVLTF.

The chain couples TRBV19 to TRBJ1-2, with D tentatively TRBD1 (6 bases). The CDR3 totals 14 residues. V gave up 3 bases and J gave up 5 bases, with 13 bases separating them. Germline lookup yields CDR1 LNHDA and CDR2 SQIVND (reference sequence). CDR3 in DNA: TGTGCCAGTAGTATCCAGGGGAATTCGTATGGCTACACCTTC. Encoded protein: CASSIQGNSYGYTF.

The chain employs TRBV7-9 and TRBJ1-4; 7 bases are a match to TRBD1. The CDR3 is 14 residues long. The trim removed 5 bases at V and 1 base at J, leaving 1 base unmatched. CDR1 SEHNR and CDR2 FQNEAQ come from the germline V gene (reference sequence). CDR3 bases: TGTGCCAGCAGCCGACAGGGAACTAATGAAAAACTGTTTTTT. This gives the protein CASSRQGTNEKLFF.

This chain joins TRBV9 and TRBJ2-4; 8 nucleotides line up with TRBD1. J lost 9 bases, V lost 4 bases, and 15 bases had no gene match. This CDR3 spans 16 amino acids. Germline assignment: CDR1 SGDLS and CDR2 YYNGEE. The CDR3 DNA reads TGTGCCAGCAGCCCTCTCTCGGACAGGGTAGGAGTCATTCAGTACTTC. Encoded protein: CASSPLSDRVGVIQYF.

This chain joins TRBV7-2 and TRBJ1-2, with D unclear. Between the trimmed V and J ends, which lost 5 bases and 1 base, there was a span of 8 bases. The CDR3 covers 13 residues. Germline V gives CDR1 SGHTA, CDR2 FQGNSA. Here the CDR3 DNA reads TGTGCCAGCAGCGCCAACGGTAACTATGGCTACACCTTC. As protein: CASSANGNYGYTF.

The rearrangement links TRBV19 to TRBJ2-1, with 10 nucleotides matching TRBD2. The CDR3 has 15 amino acids. The germline V gene encodes CDR1 LNHDA and CDR2 SQIVND (reference sequence). J gave up 5 bases and V 1 base, and 2 bases lay outside the gene matches. In DNA form, the CDR3 reads TGTGCCAGTAGTATAGGGACTAGCGGAAACAATGAGCAGTTCTTC. It codes for CASSIGTSGNNEQFF.

V usage is TRBV2 and J usage is TRBJ2-7, with TRBD1 identical over 8 bases. The CDR3 sequence is 17 residues long. Trimming took 8 bases from V and 3 from J; bases not matched to a gene: 18. Germline assignment: CDR1 SNHLY and CDR2 FYNNEI. Here the CDR3 reads CASVGASWGRGLYEQYF. In DNA form, the CDR3 reads TGTGCCAGCGTGGGGGCCTCATGGGGCAGGGGGCTCTACGAGCAGTACTTC.

CDR3: CASSSTTGRGSGYTF. Here the CDR3 DNA reads TGTGCCAGTAGTAGTACCACGGGCAGGGGCTCTGGCTACACCTTC. V is TRBV19 and J is TRBJ1-2; tentatively, D is TRBD1 (6 bases). The CDR3 is 15 residues long. The V gene lost 4 bases and the J gene lost 7 bases, with 19 bases spanning the gap. Germline CDR1 and CDR2: LNHDA and SQIVND (reference sequence).

This sequence joins TRBV28 and TRBJ2-7, with a weak D call TRBD2 (6 bases). Deletions cut 7 bases from V and 0 bases from J, with 16 bases between. The germline V gene has CDR1 MDHEN and CDR2 SYDVKM. CDR3 length: 15 amino acids. The CDR3 sequence: CASTPHGGVSYEQYF. The DNA for the CDR3 is TGTGCCAGCACCCCTCACGGAGGGGTCTCCTACGAGCAGTACTTC.

The CDR3 reads CASSLDRGLSNQPQHF. CDR3 nucleotide sequence: TGTGCCAGCAGCTTAGACAGGGGGCTGAGCAATCAGCCCCAGCATTTT. The chain has TRBV7-9 and TRBJ1-5; TRBD1 matches 9 bases. Looked up from germline, CDR1 is SEHNR and CDR2 is FQNEAQ (reference sequence). The J segment lost 1 base and the V segment lost 1 base, leaving 2 bases of the junction unmatched. The CDR3 sequence is 16 residues long.

The J gene is TRBJ2-7, the V gene TRBV15; the D gene is possibly TRBD1 (6 bases). The germline V and J ends were trimmed by 0 bases and 7 bases, with 16 bases remaining between them. The CDR3 has 15 amino acids. CDR1 and CDR2 (germline): LNHNV, YYDKDF (reference sequence). The chain's CDR3 is CATSRDPRGGREQYF. CDR3 DNA: TGTGCCACCAGCAGAGATCCCAGAGGGGGTAGGGAGCAGTACTTC.